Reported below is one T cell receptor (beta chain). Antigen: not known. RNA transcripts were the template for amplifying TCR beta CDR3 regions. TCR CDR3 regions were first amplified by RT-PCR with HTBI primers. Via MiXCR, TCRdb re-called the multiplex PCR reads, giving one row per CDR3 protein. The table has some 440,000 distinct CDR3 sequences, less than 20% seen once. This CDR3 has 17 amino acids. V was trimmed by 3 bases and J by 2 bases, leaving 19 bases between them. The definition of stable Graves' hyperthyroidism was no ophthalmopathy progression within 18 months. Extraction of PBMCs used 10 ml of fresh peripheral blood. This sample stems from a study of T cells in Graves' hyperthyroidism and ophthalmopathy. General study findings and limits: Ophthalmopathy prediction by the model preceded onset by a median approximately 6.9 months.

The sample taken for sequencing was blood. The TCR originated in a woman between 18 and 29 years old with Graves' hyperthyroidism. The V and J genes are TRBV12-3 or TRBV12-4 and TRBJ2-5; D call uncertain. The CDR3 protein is CASSFRLGERVQETQYF. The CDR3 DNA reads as TGTGCCAGCAGTTTTAGATTAGGTGAAAGGGTACAAGAGACCCAGTACTTC.